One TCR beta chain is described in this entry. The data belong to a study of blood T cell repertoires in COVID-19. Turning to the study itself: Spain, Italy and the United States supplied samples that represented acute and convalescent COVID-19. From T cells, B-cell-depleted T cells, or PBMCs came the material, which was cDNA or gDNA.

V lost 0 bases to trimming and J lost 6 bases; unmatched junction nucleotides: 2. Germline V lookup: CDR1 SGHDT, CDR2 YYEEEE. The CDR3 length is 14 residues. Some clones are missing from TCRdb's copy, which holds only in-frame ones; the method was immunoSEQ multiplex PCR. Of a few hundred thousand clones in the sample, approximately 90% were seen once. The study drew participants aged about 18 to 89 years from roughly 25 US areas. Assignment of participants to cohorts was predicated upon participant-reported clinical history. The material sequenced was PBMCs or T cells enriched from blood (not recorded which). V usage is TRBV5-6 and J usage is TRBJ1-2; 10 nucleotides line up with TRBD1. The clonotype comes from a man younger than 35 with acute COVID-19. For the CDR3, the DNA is TGTGCCAGCAGCTTGGTTGGGACAGGGGATGGCTACACCTTC. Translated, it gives CASSLVGTGDGYTF.